The 22 T cell receptor beta chains in this list originate from one sample, sequenced in a study of T-cell memory formation after mild COVID-19 (dated by TCRdb to the early 2020s). Libraries were built with 5' RACE. Instrument used: Illumina NovaSeq 6000. TCRdb redid the processing of the public reads, applying fastp at Q25 and MiXCR, and retained in-frame beta chains. Under each unique CDR3 protein, matching rows form one entry showing the most common genes and DNA. This sample comprises more than 25,000 distinct CDR3 sequences, roughly 7.4% of them detected only once. 13% to 15% of the sample comes from the top ten. Sequenced material: PBMCs or a T cell subset sorted from them (not recorded which). The receptors come from an adult woman who had mild COVID-19 (a few samples of this study predate the infection). The sample titles of this study are shuffled in the database, so cell type and time point are left out; the donor was told from shared clones.

This clonotype occurred a few times. The chain couples TRBV19 to TRBJ2-5; TRBD1 is a possible D gene (6 bases). Germline CDR1 and CDR2: LNHDA and SQIVND (reference sequence). CDR3 length equals 15 residues. V lost 5 bases and J 5 bases, leaving 18 bases between the germline ends. In DNA form, the CDR3 reads TGTGCCAGTAGTCCCACGCGAGGGACAATGGAGACCCAGTACTTC. It yields the protein CASSPTRGTMETQYF.

This clonotype was picked up many times. This chain's CDR3 is CASSLGGTQNNEQFF. The CDR3 region has the DNA TGCGCCAGCAGCTTGGGCGGGACCCAAAACAATGAGCAGTTCTTC. This chain uses TRBV5-1 with TRBJ2-1, with a possible D match to TRBD2 (6 bases). This CDR3 comprises 15 residues. Germline CDR1 is SGHRS and CDR2 is YFSETQ. Deletions cut 0 bases from V and 5 bases from J, with 12 bases between.

This clonotype has more than one count but fewer than ten. The chain is built from TRBV3-1 and TRBJ2-4; D is undetermined. With 3 bases removed from V and 6 bases from J, the gap between germline ends came to 15 bases. Germline loops: CDR1 LGHDT, CDR2 YNNKEL (reference sequence). The CDR3 runs to 15 residues. CDR3 sequence reads: CASSQDPPPTNIQYF. The CDR3, as DNA: TGTGCCAGCAGCCAGGACCCCCCCCCGACAAACATTCAGTACTTC.

This clonotype was seen ten or more times. This sequence joins TRBV3-1 and TRBJ1-2; D unresolved. The CDR3 is 12 residues long. Germline CDR1 LGHDT, CDR2 YNNKEL (reference sequence). Trimming removed 3 bases from V and 5 bases from J, with 7 bases in between. CDR3 residues: CASSQDPYGYTF. CDR3 bases: TGTGCCAGCAGCCAGGATCCTTATGGCTACACCTTC.

This clonotype appeared many times. Sequence at one end of the junction differs from germline and may be a read error. The CDR3 here is CASSPTGLSYNEQFF. The DNA for the CDR3 is TGTGCTAGCAGCCCGACAGGGCTTTCCTACAATGAGCAGTTCTTC. V gene TRBV7-7 combines with J gene TRBJ2-1; 7 bases agree with TRBD1. This CDR3 has 15 residues. CDR1 and CDR2 from the germline V gene are SSHAT and FNYEAQ (reference sequence).

This clonotype was seen a few times. The chain has TRBV3-2 and TRBJ2-3; TRBD1, the table's D call, was not compared with the DNA. TRBV3-2 is tagged as a pseudogene. The CDR3 sequence is 18 residues long. CDR3 residues: CASSQVIGGGTYTDTQYF. As DNA, the CDR3 is TGTGCCAGCAGCCAAGTTATAGGAGGGGGAACCTATACAGATACGCAGTATTTT.

This clonotype was observed at least ten times. The J gene is TRBJ2-3, the V gene TRBV7-9, with 9 bases matching TRBD1. The CDR3 spans 16 residues. The germline CDR1 and CDR2 sequences are SEHNR and FQNEAQ (reference sequence). Trimming removed 5 bases from V and 2 bases from J; junction bases left unmatched: 8. The CDR3 sequence: CASSHGTGRSTDTQYF. The CDR3 DNA sequence: TGTGCCAGCAGCCACGGGACAGGGAGGTCCACAGATACGCAGTATTTT.

This clonotype came up many times. V and J are TRBV6-5 and TRBJ1-5; D perhaps matches TRBD1 (6 bases). From germline, CDR1 is MNHEY and CDR2 SVGAGI. The CDR3 covers 14 residues. The V gene lost 5 bases and the J gene lost 3 bases, with 11 bases spanning the gap. CDR3 coding DNA: TGTGCCAGCAGTGCCCACAGGGCCAATCAGCCCCAGCATTTT. It codes for CASSAHRANQPQHF.

This clonotype was counted ten times or more. The CDR3 loop is CASSSIYWTGSSGANVLTF. Written as DNA, the CDR3 is TGTGCCAGCAGCTCAATATACTGGACAGGCAGCTCTGGGGCCAACGTCCTGACTTTC. The chain employs TRBV7-6 and TRBJ2-6, with 7 bases fitting TRBD1. The CDR3 consists of 19 residues. V was clipped by 4 bases and J by 0 bases; unmatched bases: 12. The germline V gene encodes CDR1 SGHVS and CDR2 FNYEAQ.

This clonotype was seen repeatedly, ten times or more. The chain combines TRBV2 with TRBJ1-2, with D maybe TRBD1 (5 bases). V shed 6 bases and J shed 8 bases, with 19 bases lying between them. The CDR3 runs to 14 residues. The germline V gene has CDR1 SNHLY and CDR2 FYNNEI. CDR3 sequence reads: CASSPKRGVGGYTF. The CDR3 DNA follows: TGTGCCAGCAGCCCCAAGCGGGGGGTTGGGGGCTACACCTTC.

Sample share makes this clonotype large. V usage is TRBV12-3 or TRBV12-4 and J usage is TRBJ1-2; tentatively, D is TRBD1 (6 bases). V was cut by 6 bases and J by 4 bases, with 18 bases left in between. There are 15 residues in the CDR3. The CDR3 DNA follows: TGTGCCAGCAGCTCCGACAGGAAACCCTCCTATGGCTACACCTTC. Protein sequence: CASSSDRKPSYGYTF.

This clonotype was counted many times. In nucleotides, the CDR3 is TGTGCCAGCAGTGGGGGGGCCAATCAGCCCCAGCATTTT. Encoded protein: CASSGGANQPQHF. The J gene is TRBJ1-5, the V gene TRBV25-1; a possible D gene is TRBD1 (6 bases). Germline-derived CDR1 and CDR2 are MGHDK and SYGVNS. Trimming removed 4 bases from V and 3 bases from J, with 7 bases in between. The CDR3 runs 13 residues.

This clonotype was recorded many times. The rearrangement uses TRBV9 and TRBJ2-2; 7 bases fit TRBD2. This CDR3 comprises 14 residues. Germline assignment: CDR1 SGDLS and CDR2 YYNGEE. V dropped 4 bases and J dropped 7; count of bases not matched to a gene: 7. The DNA of the CDR3 is TGTGCCAGCAGCCTTCATTGGGAGGGCGGGGAGCTGTTTTTT. Translation: CASSLHWEGGELFF.

This clonotype was recorded many times. This chain joins TRBV29-1 and TRBJ1-2; no definite D call. CDR3 length: 15 residues. Trimming took off 0 bases at V and 7 bases at J, with 18 bases between the two ends. Germline loops: CDR1 SQVTM, CDR2 ANQGSEA. CDR3 bases: TGCAGCGTTGAAGATCGTCGGCCAGGCTTAGCTGGCTACACCTTC. Translated, it gives CSVEDRRPGLAGYTF.

This clonotype was seen many times. The CDR3 nucleotides are TGTGCCAGCAGCCAAGTCGGGCTAGCGGGTCATAGCACAGATACGCAGTATTTT. Residues: CASSQVGLAGHSTDTQYF. This chain links TRBV11-2 with TRBJ2-3, with TRBD2 matching over 8 bases. CDR3 length: 18 residues. V was clipped by 5 bases and J by 0 bases; unmatched bases: 13. The germline CDR1 and CDR2 sequences are SGHAT and FQNNGV.

The chain employs TRBV9 and TRBJ2-5; D could derive from TRBD1 or TRBD2 (5 bases each). Trimming left V 3 bases short and J 7 bases short, with 16 bases between. CDR1 SGDLS and CDR2 YYNGEE come from the germline V gene. There are 14 residues in the CDR3. This CDR3 reads CASSAHPEGRTQYF. The CDR3 DNA sequence: TGTGCCAGCAGCGCACACCCAGAGGGGAGGACCCAGTACTTC. Variable domain in full (rest from reference TRBV9 and TRBJ2-5): DSGVTQTPKHLITATGQRVTLRCSPRSGDLSVYWYQQSLDQGLQFLIQYYNGEERAKGNILERFSAQQFPDLHSELNLSSLELGDSALYFCASSAHPEGRTQYFGPGTRLLVL.

This clonotype was recorded many times. The chain carries TRBV20-1 and TRBJ2-1; perhaps TRBD1 as D (6 bases). CDR1 is DFQATT, CDR2 SNEGSKA, per germline (reference sequence). Trimming left V 2 bases short and J 7 bases short, with 18 bases between. The length of the CDR3 is 15 residues. The chain's CDR3 is CSARPDPRGRNEQFF. The CDR3 bases are TGCAGTGCTAGACCCGACCCCAGGGGTAGGAATGAGCAGTTCTTC.

There are many counts of this clonotype. The chain has TRBV12-3 or TRBV12-4 and TRBJ1-4; tentative D call: TRBD1 (6 bases). This CDR3 spans 15 amino acids. V shed 7 bases and J shed 0 bases, with 12 bases lying between them. The CDR3, as DNA: TGTGCCAGCACTGCCAGGGGTCCAACTAATGAAAAACTGTTTTTT. This gives the protein CASTARGPTNEKLFF.

This clonotype has ten or more counts. The rearrangement joins TRBV6-4 to TRBJ1-1, with 7 bases fitting TRBD1. Trimming removed 6 bases from V and 1 base from J; junction bases left unmatched: 2. The CDR3 contains 13 residues. CDR1 MRHNA and CDR2 SNTAGT come from the germline V gene. The CDR3: CASSRTGNTEAFF. The CDR3 bases are TGTGCCAGCAGCCGGACAGGGAACACTGAAGCTTTCTTT.

Many counts were recorded for this clonotype. This chain connects TRBV12-3 or TRBV12-4 to TRBJ2-3, with D unclear. CDR3 length: 12 residues. The V and J ends lost 5 bases and 9 bases respectively, with 12 bases between them. This CDR3 reads CASSLQGPTQYF. As DNA, the CDR3 is TGTGCCAGCAGTCTTCAAGGCCCCACGCAGTATTTT.

V and J are TRBV13 and TRBJ2-7; TRBD1 aligns across 9 bases. This CDR3 region has 15 residues. V shed 5 bases and J 1 base; nucleotides not matched to a gene: 6. Germline V CDR1 and CDR2: PRHDT, FYEKMQ (reference sequence). DNA for the CDR3: TGTGCCAGCAGCCGGGGGGACAGGGATTCCTACGAGCAGTACTTC. This encodes CASSRGDRDSYEQYF.

This clonotype showed up many times. The J gene is TRBJ2-1, the V gene TRBV25-1; possibly TRBD2 for D (5 bases). Germline loops: CDR1 MGHDK, CDR2 SYGVNS. The CDR3 length is 14 residues. V lost 0 bases, J lost 4 bases, and 7 bases lay in between. The CDR3 reads CASSEYEGYNEQFF. Written as DNA, the CDR3 is TGTGCCAGCAGTGAATATGAGGGATACAATGAGCAGTTCTTC.